This TCR beta chain was identified during a study of blood T cell repertoires in COVID-19. As for the study in general: The United States, Italy and Spain were the sources of the acute and convalescent COVID-19 samples.

This clone was seen just once. Per the original data handling: Amplification from reference gene primers served as the basis for estimated nucleated cell counts. Profiled with immunoSEQ multiplex PCR; TCRdb holds only in-frame clones, not every one. V and J calls plus clone size are reproduced from that table; the DNA served to infer D and trimming. The table includes approximately 300,000 clones, over 75% detected once. This TCR came from a young man who had recovered from COVID-19. The specimen sequenced was PBMCs or T cells enriched from blood (not recorded which).

The CDR3 region has the DNA TGCGCCAGCAGCCCCATAGGGGCGGGGATCCAAGAGACCCAGTACTTC. It specifies CASSPIGAGIQETQYF. The J gene is TRBJ2-5, the V gene TRBV5-1; a weak D match, TRBD2 (6 bases). Trimming removed 4 bases at V and 1 base at J, with 17 bases between. CDR1 and CDR2 (germline): SGHRS, YFSETQ. The CDR3 has 16 residues.